This record looks at one T cell receptor beta chain sequence and its context. Its antigen is not known. The CDR3 has 16 amino acids. Trimming removed 0 bases at V and 7 bases at J, with 20 bases between. The germline CDR1 and CDR2 sequences are SGDLS and YYNGEE. The source of the sample is a study of Ad26.COV2.S vaccination and SARS-CoV-2 variants. Sequencing was performed with immunoSEQ multiplex PCR; in TCRdb, only in-frame clones are kept and a portion is missing. The sample comprises more than 400,000 clones, about 90% of which are singletons, and approximately 4.3% rests with the top ten. Findings of the study overall: Using TCR breadth and depth analyses may have led to underestimated total T cell responses.

The treatment was: 15 to 20 received Ad26.COV2.S at low or high dose, single or two shots; a few received placebo; per-sample allocation not given. Day 63 after the first vaccine or placebo injection was the time point for sampling. Ad26 vector vaccine expressed Wuhan-strain SARS-CoV-2 spike. The source material was peripheral blood, sampled in a trial of Ad26.COV2.S vaccine versus placebo. The source is a person aged 18-60 years who received the Ad26.COV2.S COVID-19 vaccine or a placebo. The chain uses TRBV9 and TRBJ2-7; unclear D gene. The CDR3 region has the DNA TGTGCCAGCAGCGTAGGAGCTGCGACCCCATACGGGGAGCAGTACTTC. This gives the protein CASSVGAATPYGEQYF.